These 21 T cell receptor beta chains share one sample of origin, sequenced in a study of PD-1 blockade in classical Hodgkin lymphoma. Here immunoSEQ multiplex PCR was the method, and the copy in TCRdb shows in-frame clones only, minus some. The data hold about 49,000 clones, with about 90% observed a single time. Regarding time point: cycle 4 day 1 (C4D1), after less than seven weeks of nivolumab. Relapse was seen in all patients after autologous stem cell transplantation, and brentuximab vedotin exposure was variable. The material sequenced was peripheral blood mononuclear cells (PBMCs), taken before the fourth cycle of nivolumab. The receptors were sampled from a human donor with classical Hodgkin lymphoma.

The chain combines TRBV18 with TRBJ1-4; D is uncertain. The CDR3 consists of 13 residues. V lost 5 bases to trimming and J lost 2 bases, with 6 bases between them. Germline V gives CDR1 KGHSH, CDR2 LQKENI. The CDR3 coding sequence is TGTGCCAGCTCAAGGTTGACTAATGAAAAACTGTTTTTT. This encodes CASSRLTNEKLFF.

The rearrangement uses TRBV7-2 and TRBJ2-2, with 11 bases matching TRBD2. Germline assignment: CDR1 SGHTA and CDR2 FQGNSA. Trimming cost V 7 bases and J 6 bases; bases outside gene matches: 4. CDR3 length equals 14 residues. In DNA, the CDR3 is TGTGCCAGCATCCTACTAGCGGGAGCCGGGGAGCTGTTTTTT. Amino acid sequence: CASILLAGAGELFF. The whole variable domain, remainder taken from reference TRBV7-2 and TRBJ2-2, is GAGVSQSPSNKVTEKGKDVELRCDPISGHTALYWYRQSLGQGLEFLIYFQGNSAPDKSGLPSDRFSAERTGGSVSTLTIQRTQQEDSAVYLCASILLAGAGELFFGEGSRLTVL.

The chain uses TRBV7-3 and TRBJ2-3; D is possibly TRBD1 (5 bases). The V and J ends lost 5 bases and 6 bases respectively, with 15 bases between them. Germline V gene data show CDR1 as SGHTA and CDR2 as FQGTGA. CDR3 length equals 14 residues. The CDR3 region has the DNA TGTGCCAGCAGCCGGGCAGGGTGGTTGGATACGCAGTATTTT. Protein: CASSRAGWLDTQYF.

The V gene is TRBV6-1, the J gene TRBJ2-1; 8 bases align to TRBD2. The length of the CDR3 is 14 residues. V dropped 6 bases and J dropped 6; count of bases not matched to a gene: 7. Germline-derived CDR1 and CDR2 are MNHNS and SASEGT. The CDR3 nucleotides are TGTGCCAGCAGCCACGGACTAGCAGCCAATGAGCAGTTCTTC. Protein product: CASSHGLAANEQFF.

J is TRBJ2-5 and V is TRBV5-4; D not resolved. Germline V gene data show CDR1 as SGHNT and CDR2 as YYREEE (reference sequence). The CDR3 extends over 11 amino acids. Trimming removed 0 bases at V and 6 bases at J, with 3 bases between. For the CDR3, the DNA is TGTGCCAGCAGCTTGGCTCAGACCCAGTACTTC. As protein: CASSLAQTQYF.

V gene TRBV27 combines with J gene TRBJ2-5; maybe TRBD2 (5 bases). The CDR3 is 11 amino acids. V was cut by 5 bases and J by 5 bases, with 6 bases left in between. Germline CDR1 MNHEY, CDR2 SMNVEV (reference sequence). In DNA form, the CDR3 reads TGTGCCAGCAGTCGGGGTGAGACCCAGTACTTC. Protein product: CASSRGETQYF.

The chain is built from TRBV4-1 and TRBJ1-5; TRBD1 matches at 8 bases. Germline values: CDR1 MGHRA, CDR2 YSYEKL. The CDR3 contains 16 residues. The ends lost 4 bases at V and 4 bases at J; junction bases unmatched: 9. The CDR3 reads CASSPRTGNGNQPQHF. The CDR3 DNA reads TGCGCCAGCAGCCCGCGGACAGGGAACGGTAATCAGCCCCAGCATTTT.

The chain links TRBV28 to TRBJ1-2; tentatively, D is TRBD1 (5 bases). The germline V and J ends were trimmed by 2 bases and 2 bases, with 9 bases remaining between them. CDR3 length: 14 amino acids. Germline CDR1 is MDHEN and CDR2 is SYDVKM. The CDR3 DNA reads TGTGCCAGCAGTTTACGGGGGTCAAACTATGGCTACACCTTC. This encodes CASSLRGSNYGYTF.

The CDR3 coding sequence is TGTGCCAGCACCGGACAGGCAAACATTCAGTACTTC. As protein: CASTGQANIQYF. This chain connects TRBV6-5 to TRBJ2-4; 7 nucleotides line up with TRBD1. The CDR3 is 12 amino acids. The ends lost 7 bases at V and 6 bases at J; junction bases unmatched: 3. Germline V CDR1 and CDR2: MNHEY, SVGAGI.

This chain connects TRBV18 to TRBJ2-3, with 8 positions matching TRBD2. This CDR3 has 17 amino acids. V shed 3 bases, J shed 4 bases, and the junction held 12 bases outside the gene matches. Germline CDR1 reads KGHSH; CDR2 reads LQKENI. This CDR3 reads CASSPLSSGSSADTQYF. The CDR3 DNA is TGTGCCAGCTCACCTCTTTCGAGCGGGAGCAGCGCAGATACGCAGTATTTT.

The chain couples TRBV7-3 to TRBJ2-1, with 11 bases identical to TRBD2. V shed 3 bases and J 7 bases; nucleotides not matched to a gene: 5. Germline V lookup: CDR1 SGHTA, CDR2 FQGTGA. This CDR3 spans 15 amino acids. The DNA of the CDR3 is TGTGCCAGCAGCTTGCTAGCGGGAGGACATAATGAGCAGTTCTTC. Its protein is CASSLLAGGHNEQFF.

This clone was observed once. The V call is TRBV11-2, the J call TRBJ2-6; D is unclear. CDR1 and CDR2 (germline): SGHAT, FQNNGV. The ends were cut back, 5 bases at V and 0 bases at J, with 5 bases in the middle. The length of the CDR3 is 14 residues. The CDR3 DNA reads TGTGCCAGCAGCCCGAACTCTGGGGCCAACGTCCTGACTTTC. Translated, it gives CASSPNSGANVLTF. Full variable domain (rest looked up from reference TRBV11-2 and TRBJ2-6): EAGVAQSPRYKIIEKRQSVAFWCNPISGHATLYWYQQILGQGPKLLIQFQNNGVVDDSQLPKDRFSAERLKGVDSTLKIQPAKLEDSAVYLCASSPNSGANVLTFGAGSRLTVL.

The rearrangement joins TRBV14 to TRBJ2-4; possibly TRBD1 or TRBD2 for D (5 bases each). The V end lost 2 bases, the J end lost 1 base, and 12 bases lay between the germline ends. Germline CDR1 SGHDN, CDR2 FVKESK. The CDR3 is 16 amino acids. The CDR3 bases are TGTGCCAGCAGCCAACTGGGGGACGGGGCCAAAAACATTCAGTACTTC. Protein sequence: CASSQLGDGAKNIQYF.

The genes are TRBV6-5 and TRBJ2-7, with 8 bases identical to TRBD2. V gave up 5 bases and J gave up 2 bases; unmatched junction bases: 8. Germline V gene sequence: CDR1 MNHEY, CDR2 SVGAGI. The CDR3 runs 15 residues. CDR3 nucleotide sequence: TGTGCCAGCAGTCGAGGGGGAGCGGGGGCCTACGAGCAGTACTTC. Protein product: CASSRGGAGAYEQYF.

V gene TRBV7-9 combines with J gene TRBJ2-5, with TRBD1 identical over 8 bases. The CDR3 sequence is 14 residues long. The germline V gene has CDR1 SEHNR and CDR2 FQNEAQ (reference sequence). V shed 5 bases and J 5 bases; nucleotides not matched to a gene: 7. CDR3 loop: CASSLRQGWETQYF. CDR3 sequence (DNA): TGTGCCAGCAGCCTCAGACAGGGGTGGGAGACCCAGTACTTC.

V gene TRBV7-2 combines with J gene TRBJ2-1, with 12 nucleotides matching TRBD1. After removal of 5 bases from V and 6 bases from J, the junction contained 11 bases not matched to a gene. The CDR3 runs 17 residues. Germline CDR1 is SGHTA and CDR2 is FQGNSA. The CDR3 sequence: CASSRAPGQGASNEQFF. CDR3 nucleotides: TGTGCCAGCAGCCGAGCGCCGGGACAGGGGGCGAGCAATGAGCAGTTCTTC. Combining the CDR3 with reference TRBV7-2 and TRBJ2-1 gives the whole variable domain GAGVSQSPSNKVTEKGKDVELRCDPISGHTALYWYRQSLGQGLEFLIYFQGNSAPDKSGLPSDRFSAERTGGSVSTLTIQRTQQEDSAVYLCASSRAPGQGASNEQFFGPGTRLTVL.

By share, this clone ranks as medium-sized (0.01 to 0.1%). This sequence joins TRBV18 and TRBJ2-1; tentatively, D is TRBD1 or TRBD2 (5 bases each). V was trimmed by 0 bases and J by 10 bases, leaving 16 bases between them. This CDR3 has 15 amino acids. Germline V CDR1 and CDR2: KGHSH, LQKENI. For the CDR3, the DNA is TGTGCCAGCTCACCACCGTCAGGGAGTGTGGTCGAGCAGTTCTTC. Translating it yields CASSPPSGSVVEQFF.

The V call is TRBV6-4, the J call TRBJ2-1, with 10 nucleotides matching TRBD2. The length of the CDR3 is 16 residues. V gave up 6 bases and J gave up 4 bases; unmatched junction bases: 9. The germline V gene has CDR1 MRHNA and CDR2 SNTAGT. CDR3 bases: TGTGCCAGCAGCTCTTTAGCGGGAGGCTCGTACAATGAGCAGTTCTTC. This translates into CASSSLAGGSYNEQFF.

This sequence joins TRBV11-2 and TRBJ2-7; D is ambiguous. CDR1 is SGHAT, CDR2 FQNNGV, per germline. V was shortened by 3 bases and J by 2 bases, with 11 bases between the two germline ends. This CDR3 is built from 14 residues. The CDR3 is CASSLSPGPYEQYF. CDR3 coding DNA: TGTGCCAGCAGCTTGAGTCCCGGACCCTACGAGCAGTACTTC.

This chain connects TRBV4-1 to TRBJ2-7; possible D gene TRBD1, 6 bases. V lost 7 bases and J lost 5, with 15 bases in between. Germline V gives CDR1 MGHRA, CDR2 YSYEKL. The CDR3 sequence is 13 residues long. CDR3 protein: CASIGTGSHEQYF. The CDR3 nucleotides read TGCGCCAGCATTGGTACAGGGTCCCACGAGCAGTACTTC.

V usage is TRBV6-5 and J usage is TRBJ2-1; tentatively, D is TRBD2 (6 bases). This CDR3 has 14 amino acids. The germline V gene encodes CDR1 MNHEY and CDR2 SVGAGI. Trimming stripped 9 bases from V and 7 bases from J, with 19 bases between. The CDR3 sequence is CASSEAGRLNEQFF. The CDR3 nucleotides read TGTGCCAGTTCCGAGGCAGGGAGGTTGAATGAGCAGTTCTTC.